The clone carrying this T cell receptor beta chain has more than one count but fewer than ten. TCRdb re-analysed the RT-PCR reads in MiXCR, keeping a single row per CDR3 protein. This sample yields around 790,000 distinct CDR3 sequences, of which approximately 22% are seen a single time; 10% belongs to the top ten. The CDR3 runs 15 residues. V was trimmed by 5 bases and J by 7 bases, leaving 23 bases between them. In germline, CDR1 is DFQATT, CDR2 SNEGSKA (reference sequence). These data are taken from a study of response to subunit inactivated influenza vaccine. The material sequenced was PBMCs from blood, taken 4 to 6 days after vaccination. The sequence came from a man aged 50-60 years who received an inactivated influenza vaccine. This rearrangement joins TRBV20-1 to TRBJ2-5; D perhaps matches TRBD1 (6 bases). The CDR3 loop reads CSAGSGLQGRGTQYF. Here the CDR3 DNA reads TGCAGTGCTGGCTCCGGGCTACAGGGACGGGGGACCCAGTACTTC.